Listed below are T cell receptor beta chains from one sample, sequenced in a study of blood T cell repertoires in COVID-19. Here immunoSEQ multiplex PCR was the method, and the copy in TCRdb shows in-frame clones only, minus some. This table has about 71,000 clones, around 85% appearing once. Material: peripheral blood. These receptors were obtained from a man between 65 and 80 years old with acute or convalescent COVID-19. CDR3s include the opening cysteine and the closing phenylalanine or tryptophan.

>TRBV24-1|17
CATSPHGGRAGANVLTF
>TRBV7-8|16
CASNAPFRLASNEQFF
>TRBV11-3|14
CASSPASSYNEQFF
>TRBV3-1/TRBV3-2|15
CASSQRETSTDTQYF
>TRBV19|14
CASSTRQGSYEQYF
>TRBV5-1|15
CASSPEYRGGYEQYF
>TRBV5-8|13
CASSFPGANGYTF
>TRBV6-1|11
CASSDDQPQHF
>TRBV11-2|14
CASSLTRGTYEQYF
>TRBV7-9|15
CASSLAGRANTEAFF
>TRBV19|17
CASSQGEGRSGTTEAFF
>TRBV11-3|16
CASSLGGQGSSGELFF
>TRBV7-9|14
CASTERATNEKLFF
>TRBV6-2/TRBV6-3|17
CASSYPTGLGSRDTQYF
>TRBV19|16
CASSSLAGGPTDTQYF
>TRBV25-1|16
CASSEFLRTGDNEQYF
>TRBV29-1|15
CSVDYPRGANYGYTF
>TRBV19|14
CASSLQGANYEQYF
>TRBV12-5|14
CASGGQSMDGKAFF
>TRBV7-9|17
CASSLGWQRGYQETQYF
>TRBV30|18
CAWASPPQGAHDDGEQYF
>TRBV10-3|12
CAIRNEGVEAFF
>TRBV7-9|16
CASSLNSGGRTDTQYF
>TRBV28|15
CASSPPARADQPQHF
>TRBV19|14
CASSASGVGEGYTF
>TRBV19|16
CASSGLAGGTSDTQYF
>TRBV6-5|15
CASTARGFGNSPLHF
>TRBV5-4|17
CASSLYGGRVYTDTQYF
>TRBV28|15
CASSLDPGQTYGYTF
>TRBV19|16
CASTYFWVQGYTEAFF
>TRBV7-3|15
CASSLWASGNNEQFF
>TRBV7-3|15
CASSLAGTGDYEQYF
>TRBV5-1|18
CASSLAETGSLNNSPLHF
>TRBV28|15
CASSPQTGGGYGYTF
>TRBV28|13
CAGSEGVNTEAFF
>TRBV5-5|13
CASVRATSTEAFF
>TRBV2|15
CASGANPTGRETQYF
>TRBV27|14
CASSPGTGGAEQYF
>TRBV20-1|10
CSAGGYEQFF
>TRBV2|15
CASSSMAGGRETQYF
>TRBV6-5|13
CASSTGQDYGYTF
>TRBV19|14
CASAPGQGAYEQYF
>TRBV5-5|15
CASSLGMGANYGYTF
>TRBV7-9|16
CASSLDSFSGNQPQHF
>TRBV18|19
CASSHGTGDTSSYNSPLHF
>TRBV7-3|14
CASSYGQGDTEAFF
>TRBV24-1|14
CATSDPGTNYGYTF
>TRBV3-1/TRBV3-2|14
CASSQDGGSGELFF
>TRBV6-6|16
CASSYETGLGAGELFF
>TRBV27|17
CASTKLSGTSYAGELFF
>TRBV18|15
CASSRQVLAGETQYF
>TRBV18|14
CASSPGLADYEQYF
>TRBV6-5|13
CASSYGHQETQYF
>TRBV7-9|13
CASSATMGETQYF
>TRBV9|15
CASSVTASSTDTQYF
>TRBV4-3|17
CASSQDRSLAVTDTQYF